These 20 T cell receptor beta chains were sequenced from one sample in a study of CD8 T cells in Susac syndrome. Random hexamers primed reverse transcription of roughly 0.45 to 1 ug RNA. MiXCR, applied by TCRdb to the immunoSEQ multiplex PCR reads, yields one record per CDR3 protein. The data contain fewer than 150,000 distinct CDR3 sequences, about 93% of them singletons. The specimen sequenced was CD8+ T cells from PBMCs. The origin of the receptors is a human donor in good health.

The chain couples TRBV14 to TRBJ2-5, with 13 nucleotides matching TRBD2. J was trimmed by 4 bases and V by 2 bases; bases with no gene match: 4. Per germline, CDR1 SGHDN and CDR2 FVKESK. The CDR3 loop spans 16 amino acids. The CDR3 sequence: CASSQRLAGGGETQYF. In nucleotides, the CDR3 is TGTGCCAGCAGCCAAAGACTAGCGGGAGGAGGAGAGACCCAGTACTTC.

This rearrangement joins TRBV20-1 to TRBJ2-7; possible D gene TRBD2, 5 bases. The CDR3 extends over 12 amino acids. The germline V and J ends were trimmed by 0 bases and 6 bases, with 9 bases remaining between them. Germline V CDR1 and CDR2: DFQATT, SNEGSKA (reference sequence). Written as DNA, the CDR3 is TGCAGTGCTAGAGATATGGGGAGCGAGCAGTACTTC. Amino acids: CSARDMGSEQYF.

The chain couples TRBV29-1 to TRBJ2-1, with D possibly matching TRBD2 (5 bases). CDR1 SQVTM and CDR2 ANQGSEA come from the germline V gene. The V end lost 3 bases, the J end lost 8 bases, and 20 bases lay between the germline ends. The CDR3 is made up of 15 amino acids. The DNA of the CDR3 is TGCAGCGTTGAGGGGAACCGGGGAAGTTTCGATGAGCAGTTCTTC. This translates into CSVEGNRGSFDEQFF.

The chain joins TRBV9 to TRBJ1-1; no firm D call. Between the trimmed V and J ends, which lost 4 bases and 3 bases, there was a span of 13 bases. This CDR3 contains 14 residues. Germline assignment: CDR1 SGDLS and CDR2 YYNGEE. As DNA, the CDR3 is TGTGCCAGCAGCCCCGACAATGGCGACACTGAAGCTTTCTTT. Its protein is CASSPDNGDTEAFF.

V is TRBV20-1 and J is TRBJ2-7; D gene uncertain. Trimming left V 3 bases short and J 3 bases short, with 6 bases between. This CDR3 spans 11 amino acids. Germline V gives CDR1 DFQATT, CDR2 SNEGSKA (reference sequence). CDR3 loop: CSARSGYEQYF. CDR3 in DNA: TGCAGTGCTAGGTCGGGCTACGAGCAGTACTTC.

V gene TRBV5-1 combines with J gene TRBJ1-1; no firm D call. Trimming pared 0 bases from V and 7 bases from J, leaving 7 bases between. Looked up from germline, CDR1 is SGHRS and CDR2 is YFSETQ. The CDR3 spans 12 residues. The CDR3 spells CASSLASDEAFF. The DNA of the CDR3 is TGCGCCAGCAGCTTGGCTTCGGATGAAGCTTTCTTT.

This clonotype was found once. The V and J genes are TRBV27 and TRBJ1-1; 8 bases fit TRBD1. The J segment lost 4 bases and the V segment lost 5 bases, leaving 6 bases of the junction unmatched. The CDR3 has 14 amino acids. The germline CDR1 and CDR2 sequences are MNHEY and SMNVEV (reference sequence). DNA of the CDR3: TGTGCCAGCAGTAAACAGGGGGTAGGCACTGAAGCTTTCTTT. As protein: CASSKQGVGTEAFF.

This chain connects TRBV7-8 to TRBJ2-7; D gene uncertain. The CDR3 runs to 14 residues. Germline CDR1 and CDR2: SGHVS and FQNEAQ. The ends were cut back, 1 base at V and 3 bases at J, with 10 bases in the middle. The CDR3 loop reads CASSLGSVDYEQYF. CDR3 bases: TGTGCCAGCAGCTTAGGATCCGTGGACTACGAGCAGTACTTC.

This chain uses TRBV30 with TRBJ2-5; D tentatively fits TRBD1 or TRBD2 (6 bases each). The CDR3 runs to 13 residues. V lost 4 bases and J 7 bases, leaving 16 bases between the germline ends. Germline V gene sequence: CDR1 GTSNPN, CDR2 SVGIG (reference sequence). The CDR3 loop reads CAWTWGAPSTQYF. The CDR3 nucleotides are TGTGCCTGGACTTGGGGGGCCCCCTCGACCCAGTACTTC.

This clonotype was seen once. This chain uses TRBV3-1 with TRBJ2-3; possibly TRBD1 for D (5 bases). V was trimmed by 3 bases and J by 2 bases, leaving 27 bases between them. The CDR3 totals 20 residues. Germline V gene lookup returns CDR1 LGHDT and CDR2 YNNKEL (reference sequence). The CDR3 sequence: CASSHFTDRITGPFTDTQYF. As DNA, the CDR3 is TGTGCCAGCAGCCATTTTACCGACAGAATAACTGGGCCCTTCACAGATACGCAGTATTTT.

The CDR3 loop reads CASSWDYQYEQFF. CDR3 DNA: TGTGCCAGCAGTTGGGACTACCAATATGAGCAGTTCTTC. The chain couples TRBV2 to TRBJ2-1; 7 bases agree with TRBD2. CDR1 and CDR2 (germline): SNHLY, FYNNEI. The CDR3 consists of 13 residues. Trimming took 5 bases from V and 8 from J; bases not matched to a gene: 6.

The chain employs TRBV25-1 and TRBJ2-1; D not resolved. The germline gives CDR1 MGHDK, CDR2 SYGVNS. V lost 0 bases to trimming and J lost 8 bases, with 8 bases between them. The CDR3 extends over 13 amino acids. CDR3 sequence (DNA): TGTGCCAGCAGTGAATACTTGCAAGATGAGCAGTTCTTC. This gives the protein CASSEYLQDEQFF.

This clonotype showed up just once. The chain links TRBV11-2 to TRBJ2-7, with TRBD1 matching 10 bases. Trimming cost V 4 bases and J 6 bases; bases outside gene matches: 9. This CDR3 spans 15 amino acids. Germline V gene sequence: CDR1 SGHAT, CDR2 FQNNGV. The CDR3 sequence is CASSSTGGAMGEQYF. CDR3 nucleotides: TGTGCCAGCAGCTCGACAGGGGGCGCGATGGGCGAGCAGTACTTC.

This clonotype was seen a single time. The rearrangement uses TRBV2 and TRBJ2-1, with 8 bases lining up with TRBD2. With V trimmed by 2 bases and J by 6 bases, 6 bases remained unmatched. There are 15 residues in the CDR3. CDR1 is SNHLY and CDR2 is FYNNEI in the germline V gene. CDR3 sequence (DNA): TGTGCCAGCAGTGAATCACTAGCGGCAATCAATGAGCAGTTCTTC. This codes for CASSESLAAINEQFF.

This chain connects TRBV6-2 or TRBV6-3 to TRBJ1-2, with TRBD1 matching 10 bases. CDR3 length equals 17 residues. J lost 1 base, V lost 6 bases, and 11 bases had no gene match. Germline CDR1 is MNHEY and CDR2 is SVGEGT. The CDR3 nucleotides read TGTGCCAGCAGCTACAGGATCGGGACAGGGGATAACTATGGCTACACCTTC. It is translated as CASSYRIGTGDNYGYTF.

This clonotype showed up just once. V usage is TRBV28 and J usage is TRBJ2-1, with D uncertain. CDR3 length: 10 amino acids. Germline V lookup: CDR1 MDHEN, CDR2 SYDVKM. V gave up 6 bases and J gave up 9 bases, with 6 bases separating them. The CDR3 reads CASSRAEQFF. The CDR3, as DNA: TGTGCCAGCAGCAGAGCTGAGCAGTTCTTC. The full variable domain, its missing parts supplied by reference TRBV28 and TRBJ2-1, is DVKVTQSSRYLVKRTGEKVFLECVQDMDHENMFWYRQDPGLGLRLIYFSYDVKMKEKGDIPEGYSVSREKKERFSLILESASTNQTSMYLCASSRAEQFFGPGTRLTVL.

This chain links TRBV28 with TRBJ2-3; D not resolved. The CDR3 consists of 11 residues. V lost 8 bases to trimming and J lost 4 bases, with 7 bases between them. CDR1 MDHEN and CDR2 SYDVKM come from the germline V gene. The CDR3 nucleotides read TGTGCCAGCGAGAGCCCAGATACGCAGTATTTT. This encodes CASESPDTQYF.

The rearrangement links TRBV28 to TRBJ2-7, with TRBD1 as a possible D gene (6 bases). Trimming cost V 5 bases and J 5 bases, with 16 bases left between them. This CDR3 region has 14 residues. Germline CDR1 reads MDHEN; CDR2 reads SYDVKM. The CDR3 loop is CASSTQGQGNEQYF. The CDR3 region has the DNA TGTGCCAGCAGTACCCAGGGGCAAGGCAACGAGCAGTACTTC.

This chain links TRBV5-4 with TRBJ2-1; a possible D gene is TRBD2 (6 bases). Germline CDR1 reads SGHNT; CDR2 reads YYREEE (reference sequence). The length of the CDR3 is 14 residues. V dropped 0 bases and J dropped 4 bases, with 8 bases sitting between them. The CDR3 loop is CASSLVGGYNEQFF. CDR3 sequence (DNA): TGTGCCAGCAGCTTGGTCGGGGGATACAATGAGCAGTTCTTC. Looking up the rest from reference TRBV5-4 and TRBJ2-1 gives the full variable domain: ETGVTQSPTHLIKTRGQQVTLRCSSQSGHNTVSWYQQALGQGPQFIFQYYREEENGRGNFPPRFSGLQFPNYSSELNVNALELDDSALYLCASSLVGGYNEQFFGPGTRLTVL.

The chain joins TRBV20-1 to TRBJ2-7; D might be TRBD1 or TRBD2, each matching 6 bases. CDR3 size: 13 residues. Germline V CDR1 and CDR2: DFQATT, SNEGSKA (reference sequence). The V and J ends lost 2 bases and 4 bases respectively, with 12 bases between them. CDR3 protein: CSARSDSGYEQYF. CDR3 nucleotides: TGCAGTGCTAGATCGGACAGCGGGTACGAGCAGTACTTC.